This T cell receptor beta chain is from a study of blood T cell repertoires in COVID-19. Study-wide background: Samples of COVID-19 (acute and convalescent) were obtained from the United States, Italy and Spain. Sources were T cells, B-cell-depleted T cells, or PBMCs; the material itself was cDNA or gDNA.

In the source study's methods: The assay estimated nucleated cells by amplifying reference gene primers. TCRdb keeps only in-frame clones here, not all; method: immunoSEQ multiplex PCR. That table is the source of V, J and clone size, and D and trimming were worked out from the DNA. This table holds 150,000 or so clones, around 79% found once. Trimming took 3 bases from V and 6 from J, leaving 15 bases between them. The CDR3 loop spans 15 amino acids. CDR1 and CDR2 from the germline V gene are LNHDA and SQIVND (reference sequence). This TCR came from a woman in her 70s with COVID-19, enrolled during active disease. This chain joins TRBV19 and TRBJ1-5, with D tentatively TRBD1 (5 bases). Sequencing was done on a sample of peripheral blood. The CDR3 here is CASSMRGRRGQPQHF. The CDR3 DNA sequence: TGTGCCAGTAGTATGCGTGGAAGGAGGGGTCAGCCCCAGCATTTT.